These 5 T cell receptor beta chains originate from one sample sequenced in a study of T-cell reconstitution after alpha-beta-depleted transplantation in children (dated by TCRdb to the mid-2010s). Library preparation used PCR. The instrument was an Illumina HiSeq 2500. Molecular barcoding was employed in the preparation of TCR libraries, with unique molecular identifiers being used to normalize TCRbeta repertoire quantification. Through fastp at Q25 and MiXCR, TCRdb rebuilt clones from the public reads, retaining in-frame beta chains. One record per CDR3 amino acid sequence lists the most common genes and DNA. This sample holds about 980,000 distinct CDR3 sequences; roughly 29% were observed only once. The ten largest clones take up about 28% of the sample. The sample's treatment or condition label, in plain terms: allogeneic hematopoietic cell transplantation with graft depleted of TCRalphabeta T cells and CD19 B cells.

The sequencing here drew on PBMCs, mostly from graft donor cells, taken 360 days after TCRalphabeta/CD19-depleted stem cell transplant. Source of these receptors: a boy younger than two who had a stem cell transplant for SCID, so the T cells may come from the graft donor.

This clonotype was seen a handful of times. The chain couples TRBV27 to TRBJ2-2; unclear D gene. Germline V gene lookup returns CDR1 MNHEY and CDR2 SMNVEV (reference sequence). CDR3 length: 17 residues. Trimming took off 4 bases at V and 0 bases at J, with 15 bases between the two ends. CDR3 region: CASSYYSTPTNTGELFF. For the CDR3, the DNA is TGTGCCAGCAGTTATTACAGTACGCCGACGAACACCGGGGAGCTGTTTTTT.

This chain uses TRBV7-2 with TRBJ2-4, with TRBD2 matching 7 bases. This CDR3 comprises 14 residues. The V gene's germline CDR1 is SGHTA and CDR2 FQGNSA. V lost 10 bases to trimming and J lost 6 bases; unmatched junction nucleotides: 12. Here the CDR3 DNA reads TGTGCCACCTCCAGGGAGGGGAAGGTAAACATTCAGTACTTC. Translated: CATSREGKVNIQYF.

This chain joins TRBV2 and TRBJ2-5, with TRBD2 matching over 7 bases. V shed 3 bases, J shed 1 base, and the junction held 5 bases outside the gene matches. CDR1 is SNHLY and CDR2 is FYNNEI in the germline V gene. There are 15 residues in the CDR3. The CDR3 coding sequence is TGTGCCAGCAGTGACCGGCTAGCGGCCCAAGAGACCCAGTACTTC. It specifies CASSDRLAAQETQYF.

This clonotype has only a few counts. V is TRBV6-2 or TRBV6-3 and J is TRBJ1-2; D is undetermined. Deletions cut 0 bases from V and 2 bases from J, with 7 bases between. From germline, CDR1 is MNHEY and CDR2 SVGEGT. The CDR3 spans 14 residues. The CDR3 nucleotides read TGTGCCAGCAGTTACTCCGGGAGCAACTATGGCTACACCTTC. It codes for CASSYSGSNYGYTF.

The CDR3 sequence is CASSLASRTENQPQHF. DNA of the CDR3: TGCGCCAGCAGCTTGGCATCCCGGACGGAGAATCAGCCCCAGCATTTT. This chain joins TRBV5-1 and TRBJ1-5; no reliable D call. The germline V and J ends were trimmed by 0 bases and 4 bases, with 14 bases remaining between them. Germline CDR1 and CDR2: SGHRS and YFSETQ. CDR3 length: 16 amino acids.